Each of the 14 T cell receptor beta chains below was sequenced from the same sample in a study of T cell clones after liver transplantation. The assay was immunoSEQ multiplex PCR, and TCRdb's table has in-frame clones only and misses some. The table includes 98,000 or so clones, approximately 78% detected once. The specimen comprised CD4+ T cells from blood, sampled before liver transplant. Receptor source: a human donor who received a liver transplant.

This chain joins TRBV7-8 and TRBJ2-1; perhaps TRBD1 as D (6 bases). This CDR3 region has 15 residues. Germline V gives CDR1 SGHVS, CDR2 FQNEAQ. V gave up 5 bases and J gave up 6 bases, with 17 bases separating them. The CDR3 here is CASSPQGTLSNEQFF. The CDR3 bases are TGTGCCAGCAGCCCTCAGGGGACCCTCTCCAATGAGCAGTTCTTC. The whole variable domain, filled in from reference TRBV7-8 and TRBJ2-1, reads GAGVSQSPRYKVAKRGQDVALRCDPISGHVSLFWYQQALGQGPEFLTYFQNEAQLDKSGLPSDRFFAERPEGSVSTLKIQRTQQEDSAVYLCASSPQGTLSNEQFFGPGTRLTVL.

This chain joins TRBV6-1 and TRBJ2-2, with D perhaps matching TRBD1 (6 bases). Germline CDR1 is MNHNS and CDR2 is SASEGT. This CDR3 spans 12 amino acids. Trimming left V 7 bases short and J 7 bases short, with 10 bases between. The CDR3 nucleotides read TGTGCCAGCACGTGGGGGCACGGGGAGCTGTTTTTT. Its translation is CASTWGHGELFF.

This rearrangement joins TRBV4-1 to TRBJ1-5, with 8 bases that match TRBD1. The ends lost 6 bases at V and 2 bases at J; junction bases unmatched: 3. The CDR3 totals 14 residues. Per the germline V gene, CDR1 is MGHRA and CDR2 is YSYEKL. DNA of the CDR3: TGCGCCAGCAGACAGACAGGGGGCAATCAGCCCCAGCATTTT. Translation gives CASRQTGGNQPQHF.

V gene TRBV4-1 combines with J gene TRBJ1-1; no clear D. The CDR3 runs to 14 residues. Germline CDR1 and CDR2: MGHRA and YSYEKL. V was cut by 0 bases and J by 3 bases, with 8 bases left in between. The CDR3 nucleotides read TGCGCCAGCAGCCAAGAAAGGTTTTACACTGAAGCTTTCTTT. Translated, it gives CASSQERFYTEAFF.

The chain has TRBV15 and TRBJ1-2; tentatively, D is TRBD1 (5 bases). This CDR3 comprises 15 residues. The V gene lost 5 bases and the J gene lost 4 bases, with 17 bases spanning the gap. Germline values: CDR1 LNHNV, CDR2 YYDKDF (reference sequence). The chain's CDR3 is CATSALAGRGYGYTF. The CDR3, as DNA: TGTGCCACCAGCGCTCTAGCGGGGCGCGGCTATGGCTACACCTTC.

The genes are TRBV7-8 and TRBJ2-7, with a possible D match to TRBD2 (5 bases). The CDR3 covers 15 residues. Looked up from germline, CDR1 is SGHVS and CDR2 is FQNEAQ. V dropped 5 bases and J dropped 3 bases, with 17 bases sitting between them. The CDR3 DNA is TGTGCCAGCAGCACCCAGCGCGGGCCGCTCTACGAGCAGTACTTC. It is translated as CASSTQRGPLYEQYF.

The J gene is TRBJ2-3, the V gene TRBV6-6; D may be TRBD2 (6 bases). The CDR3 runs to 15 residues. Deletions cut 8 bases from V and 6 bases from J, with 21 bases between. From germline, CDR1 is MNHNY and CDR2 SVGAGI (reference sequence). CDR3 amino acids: CASSSRVRGSDTQYF. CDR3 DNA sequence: TGTGCCAGCTCCAGCCGAGTGCGGGGATCGGATACGCAGTATTTT.

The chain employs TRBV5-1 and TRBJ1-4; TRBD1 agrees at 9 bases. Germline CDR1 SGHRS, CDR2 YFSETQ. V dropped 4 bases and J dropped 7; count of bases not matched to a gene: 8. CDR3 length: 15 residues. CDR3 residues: CASSSGQGNIEKLFF. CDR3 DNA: TGCGCCAGCAGCAGCGGACAGGGGAATATTGAAAAACTGTTTTTT.

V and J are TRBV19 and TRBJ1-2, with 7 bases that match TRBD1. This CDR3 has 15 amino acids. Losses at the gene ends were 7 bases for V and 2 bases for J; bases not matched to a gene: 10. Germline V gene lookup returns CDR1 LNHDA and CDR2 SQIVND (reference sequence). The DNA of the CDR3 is TGTGCCAGTACCCAGGGGGGGCGGCAGAACTATGGCTACACCTTC. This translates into CASTQGGRQNYGYTF.

The CDR3 sequence is CASSPSATYEQYF. The CDR3 nucleotides are TGTGCCAGCAGCCCATCCGCTACCTACGAGCAGTACTTC. V is TRBV6-6 and J is TRBJ2-7; D unclear. Trimming cost V 6 bases and J 2 bases, with 11 bases left between them. Germline V CDR1 and CDR2: MNHNY, SVGAGI (reference sequence). The CDR3 runs 13 residues.

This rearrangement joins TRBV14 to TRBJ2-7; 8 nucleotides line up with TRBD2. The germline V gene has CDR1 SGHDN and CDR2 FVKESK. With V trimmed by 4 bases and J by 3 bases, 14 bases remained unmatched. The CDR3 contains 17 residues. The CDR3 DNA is TGTGCCAGCAGCCGGCTAGCGGGCCTGGGGAAATTCTACGAGCAGTACTTC. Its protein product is CASSRLAGLGKFYEQYF.

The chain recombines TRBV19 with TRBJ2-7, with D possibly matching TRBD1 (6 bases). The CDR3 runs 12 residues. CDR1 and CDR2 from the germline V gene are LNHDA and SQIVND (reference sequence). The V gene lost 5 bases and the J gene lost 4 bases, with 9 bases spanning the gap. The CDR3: CASSAQGYEQYF. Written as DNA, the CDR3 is TGTGCCAGTAGTGCACAGGGATACGAGCAGTACTTC.

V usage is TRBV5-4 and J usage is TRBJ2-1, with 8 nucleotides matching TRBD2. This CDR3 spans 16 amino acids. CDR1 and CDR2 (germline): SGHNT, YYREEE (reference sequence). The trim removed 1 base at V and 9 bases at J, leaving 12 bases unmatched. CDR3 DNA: TGTGCCAGCAGCTTGCCCCGGGGGGGAGACGCAGGTGAGCAGTTCTTC. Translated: CASSLPRGGDAGEQFF. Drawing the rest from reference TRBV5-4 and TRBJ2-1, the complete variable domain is ETGVTQSPTHLIKTRGQQVTLRCSSQSGHNTVSWYQQALGQGPQFIFQYYREEENGRGNFPPRFSGLQFPNYSSELNVNALELDDSALYLCASSLPRGGDAGEQFFGPGTRLTVL.

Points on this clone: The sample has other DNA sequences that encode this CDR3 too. The CDR3 DNA follows: TGTGCCAGTAGGCCGGACAGGGGGAACACTGAAGCTTTCTTT. Translating it yields CASRPDRGNTEAFF. This sequence joins TRBV19 and TRBJ1-1; TRBD1 agrees at 9 bases. Germline V gives CDR1 LNHDA, CDR2 SQIVND (reference sequence). This CDR3 comprises 14 residues. J was trimmed by 1 base and V by 6 bases; bases with no gene match: 3.